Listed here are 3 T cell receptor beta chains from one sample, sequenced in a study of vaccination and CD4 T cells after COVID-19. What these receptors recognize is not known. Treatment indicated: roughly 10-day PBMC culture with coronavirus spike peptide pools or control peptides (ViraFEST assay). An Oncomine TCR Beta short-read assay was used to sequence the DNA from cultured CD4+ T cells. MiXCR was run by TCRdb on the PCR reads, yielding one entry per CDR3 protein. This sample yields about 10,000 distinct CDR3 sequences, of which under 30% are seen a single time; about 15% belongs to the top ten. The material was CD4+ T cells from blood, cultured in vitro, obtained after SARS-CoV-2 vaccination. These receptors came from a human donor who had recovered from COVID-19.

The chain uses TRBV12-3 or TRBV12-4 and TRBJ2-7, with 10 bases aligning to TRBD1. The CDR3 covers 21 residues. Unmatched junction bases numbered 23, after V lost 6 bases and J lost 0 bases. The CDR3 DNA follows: TGTGCCAGCAGAAAACTTGAACGGGGGTTCATGGGACAGGGGCTCTCCTACGAGCAGTACTTC. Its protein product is CASRKLERGFMGQGLSYEQYF.

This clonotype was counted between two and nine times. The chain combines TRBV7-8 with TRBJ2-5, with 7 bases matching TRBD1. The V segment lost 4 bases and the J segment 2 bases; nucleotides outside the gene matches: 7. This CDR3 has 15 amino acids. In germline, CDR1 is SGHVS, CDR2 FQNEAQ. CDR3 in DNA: TGTGCCAGCAGCTCAAGGACAGGTTCACAAGAGACCCAGTACTTC. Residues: CASSSRTGSQETQYF.

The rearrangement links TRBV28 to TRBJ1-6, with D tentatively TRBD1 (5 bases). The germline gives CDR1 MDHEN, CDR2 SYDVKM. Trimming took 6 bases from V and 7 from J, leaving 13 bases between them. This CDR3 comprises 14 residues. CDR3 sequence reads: CASRPGRLNSPLHF. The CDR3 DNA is TGTGCCAGCAGGCCGGGACGCCTAAATTCACCCCTCCACTTT. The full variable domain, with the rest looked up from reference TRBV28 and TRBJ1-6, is DVKVTQSSRYLVKRTGEKVFLECVQDMDHENMFWYRQDPGLGLRLIYFSYDVKMKEKGDIPEGYSVSREKKERFSLILESASTNQTSMYLCASRPGRLNSPLHFGNGTRLTVT.